A single sample gave rise to the 26 T cell receptor beta chains below, sequenced in a study of human T cells and chemical hapten exposure. Time point defined: pre-sensitization, week 0. As for treatment: therapeutic diphenylcyclopropenone sensitization with weekly scalp DPC. TCRdb re-called the RACE reads with MiXCR, one entry per CDR3 protein. Among more than 250,000 distinct CDR3 sequences listed, 8.6% were seen once. Sample: whole blood, taken in connection with sensitization to the hapten diphenylcyclopropenone (DPC). These TCRs come from a woman in her thirties or forties with alopecia areata. Some clones in this sample may be carry-over from other donors' samples.

This clonotype occurred many times. V is TRBV29-1 and J is TRBJ2-1; D is unclear. Germline CDR1 and CDR2: SQVTM and ANQGSEA. The CDR3 sequence is 14 residues long. V lost 7 bases and J 2 bases, leaving 15 bases between the germline ends. In DNA form, the CDR3 reads TGCAGCGGGGTGTGGACGAAAGCCTACAATGAGCAGTTCTTC. It translates to CSGVWTKAYNEQFF.

This clonotype was counted a few times. The chain carries TRBV13 and TRBJ1-1; 8 bases map to TRBD1. The CDR3 sequence is 14 residues long. With V trimmed by 5 bases and J by 5 bases, 7 bases remained unmatched. Germline CDR1 and CDR2: PRHDT and FYEKMQ (reference sequence). Here the CDR3 reads CASSPRTGRTEAFF. In DNA form, the CDR3 reads TGTGCCAGCAGCCCCAGGACAGGGAGAACTGAAGCTTTCTTT.

This clonotype was counted many times. One end of the junction does not line up with germline, which may come from a read error. The V and J genes are TRBV7-7 and TRBJ2-5, with D maybe TRBD2 (5 bases). This CDR3 has 13 amino acids. Germline CDR1 is SSHAT and CDR2 is FNYEAQ (reference sequence). CDR3 bases: TGTGCTAGCAGCTTAGAAAGGGAGGAGACCCAGTACTTC. Its translation: CASSLEREETQYF.

The CDR3 sequence: CSVEGTGEKLFF. CDR3 coding DNA: TGCAGCGTTGAAGGGACAGGCGAAAAACTGTTTTTT. V is TRBV29-1 and J is TRBJ1-4, with 7 positions matching TRBD1. Trimming at V came to 1 base and at J to 8 bases, leaving 1 base not matched to a gene. Germline V CDR1 and CDR2: SQVTM, ANQGSEA. CDR3 length equals 12 residues.

J is TRBJ2-7 and V is TRBV28, with 13 bases fitting TRBD2. This CDR3 has 15 residues. Germline-derived CDR1 and CDR2 are MDHEN and SYDVKM. V lost 6 bases and J lost 7; bases outside the gene matches: 9. Here the CDR3 reads CASSYGTSGIWEQYF. The CDR3 DNA follows: TGTGCCAGCAGCTATGGGACTAGCGGGATTTGGGAGCAGTACTTC.

The rearrangement links TRBV2 to TRBJ1-5; the D is unclear. The CDR3 runs to 16 residues. CDR1 is SNHLY, CDR2 FYNNEI, per germline. Trimming removed 4 bases from V and 3 bases from J, with 16 bases in between. CDR3 sequence (DNA): TGTGCCAGCAGTGCTTTGTCCGGGTCCTTCAATCAGCCCCAGCATTTT. Amino acids: CASSALSGSFNQPQHF. Looking up the rest from reference TRBV2 and TRBJ1-5 gives the full variable domain: EPEVTQTPSHQVTQMGQEVILRCVPISNHLYFYWYRQILGQKVEFLVSFYNNEISEKSEIFDDQFSVERPDGSNFTLKIRSTKLEDSAMYFCASSALSGSFNQPQHFGDGTRLSIL.

The rearrangement joins TRBV4-2 to TRBJ1-1; weak D call: TRBD1 (5 bases). The germline V and J ends were trimmed by 1 base and 4 bases, with 13 bases remaining between them. Germline CDR1 reads LGHNA; CDR2 reads YNFKEQ. The CDR3 contains 15 residues. DNA of the CDR3: TGTGCCAGCAGCCAAGTGGGGCAGGCGGCCACTGAAGCTTTCTTT. Translating gives CASSQVGQAATEAFF.

The sample holds many counts of this clonotype. The chain recombines TRBV4-2 with TRBJ2-3; 7 positions agree with TRBD1. This CDR3 contains 17 residues. Germline V gene sequence: CDR1 LGHNA, CDR2 YNFKEQ. V lost 1 base and J lost 0; bases outside the gene matches: 7. CDR3 sequence (DNA): TGTGCCAGCAGCCAAGTCCCCCGGGGACAGAGCACAGATACGCAGTATTTT. It yields the protein CASSQVPRGQSTDTQYF.

The V gene is TRBV4-3, the J gene TRBJ1-5; 8 nucleotides align to TRBD1. Trimming at V came to 2 bases and at J to 6 bases, leaving 6 bases not matched to a gene. The CDR3 is 15 residues long. Germline CDR1 is LGHNA and CDR2 is YSLEER. CDR3 sequence reads: CASSQTTGGGQPQHF. In DNA form, the CDR3 reads TGCGCCAGCAGCCAAACCACAGGGGGTGGTCAGCCCCAGCATTTT.

This clonotype was observed many times. The genes are TRBV28 and TRBJ2-2; 14 bases align to TRBD2. The J segment lost 5 bases and the V segment lost 6 bases, leaving 14 bases of the junction unmatched. The CDR3 is 19 amino acids. The V gene's germline CDR1 is MDHEN and CDR2 SYDVKM. CDR3: CASSQGLAGGKGGTGELFF. The CDR3 region has the DNA TGTGCCAGCAGCCAAGGACTAGCGGGAGGAAAGGGAGGAACCGGGGAGCTGTTTTTT.

This clonotype was detected a few times. CDR3 sequence reads: CATGGLETQYF. For the CDR3, the DNA is TGTGCCACCGGAGGGCTGGAGACCCAGTACTTC. The chain has TRBV10-3 and TRBJ2-5, with D maybe TRBD2 (6 bases). The CDR3 length is 11 residues. Germline V gene sequence: CDR1 ENHRY, CDR2 SYGVKD. Trimming pared 10 bases from V and 5 bases from J, leaving 11 bases between.

The chain recombines TRBV7-3 with TRBJ2-6, with TRBD2 matching over 12 bases. The CDR3 covers 20 residues. Germline V gene lookup returns CDR1 SGHTA and CDR2 FQGTGA. Trimming at V came to 1 base and at J to 0 bases, leaving 7 bases not matched to a gene. CDR3 sequence reads: CASSLRSASGRASGANVLTF. The CDR3 region has the DNA TGTGCCAGCAGCTTAAGGTCGGCTAGCGGGAGGGCCTCTGGGGCCAACGTCCTGACTTTC. Based on the CDR3 plus reference TRBV7-3 and TRBJ2-6, the full variable domain is GAGVSQTPSNKVTEKGKYVELRCDPISGHTALYWYRQSLGQGPEFLIYFQGTGAADDSGLPNDRFFAVRPEGSVSTLKIQRTERGDSAVYLCASSLRSASGRASGANVLTFGAGSRLTVL.

This clonotype has just a few counts. The V call is TRBV6-5, the J call TRBJ2-7, with 12 bases lining up with TRBD2. V lost 9 bases, J lost 7 bases, and 4 bases stayed unmatched. The CDR3 extends over 12 amino acids. Looked up from germline, CDR1 is MNHEY and CDR2 is SVGAGI. CDR3 amino acids: CARSSGRGEQYF. In DNA form, the CDR3 reads TGTGCCAGATCTAGCGGGAGGGGAGAGCAGTACTTC.

This clonotype was counted between two and nine times. This chain joins TRBV7-9 and TRBJ2-1, with D tentatively TRBD2 (6 bases). The V end was cut by 7 bases, the J end by 7 bases, with 14 bases between. Germline CDR1 and CDR2: SEHNR and FQNEAQ (reference sequence). This CDR3 spans 13 amino acids. The CDR3 spells CASIHPSGNEQFF. As DNA, the CDR3 is TGTGCCAGCATCCATCCCAGCGGGAATGAGCAGTTCTTC. Filled out from reference TRBV7-9 and TRBJ2-1, the complete variable domain reads DTGVSQNPRHKITKRGQNVTFRCDPISEHNRLYWYRQTLGQGPEFLTYFQNEAQLEKSRLLSDRFSAERPKGSFSTLEIQRTEQGDSAMYLCASIHPSGNEQFFGPGTRLTVL.

Regarding this clonotype: Sequence at one end of the junction differs from germline and may be a read error. The chain joins TRBV7-9 to TRBJ2-7; TRBD1 is a possible D gene (6 bases). This CDR3 comprises 13 residues. Germline V gives CDR1 SEHNR, CDR2 FQNEAQ (reference sequence). CDR3 coding DNA: TGTGCCAGCAGCTTAGGCCGGGACACCCTGGGAGAGTTC. Its translation is CASSLGRDTLGEF.

The J gene is TRBJ2-3, the V gene TRBV9; TRBD2 matches 10 bases. Germline V gene sequence: CDR1 SGDLS, CDR2 YYNGEE. Germline trimming cut 4 bases from V and 3 bases from J; bases unmatched to any gene: 8. The CDR3 consists of 16 residues. CDR3 residues: CASSFKREGGTDTQYF. As DNA, the CDR3 is TGTGCCAGCAGCTTCAAGCGGGAGGGAGGGACAGATACGCAGTATTTT.

This clonotype has more than one count but fewer than ten. The chain joins TRBV9 to TRBJ2-2; weak D call: TRBD2 (6 bases). Trimming left V 0 bases short and J 4 bases short, with 13 bases between. There are 16 residues in the CDR3. CDR1 is SGDLS, CDR2 YYNGEE, per germline. CDR3 sequence: CASSVANFGGTGELFF. CDR3 DNA: TGTGCCAGCAGCGTAGCTAATTTCGGGGGCACCGGGGAGCTGTTTTTT.

This clonotype was observed many times. V gene TRBV10-3 combines with J gene TRBJ1-1; TRBD1 aligns across 7 bases. Germline CDR1 reads ENHRY; CDR2 reads SYGVKD. The junction had 8 bases not matched to a gene; V was cut back by 5 bases and J by 2 bases. The CDR3 sequence is 15 residues long. The CDR3 DNA reads as TGTGCCATCAGTCCCCGTCAGGGGGATAACACTGAAGCTTTCTTT. Its protein product is CAISPRQGDNTEAFF.

The sample holds many counts of this clonotype. The rearrangement joins TRBV5-4 to TRBJ2-7; D is unclear. V dropped 4 bases and J dropped 3 bases, with 14 bases sitting between them. Germline V lookup: CDR1 SGHNT, CDR2 YYREEE (reference sequence). The CDR3 runs 14 residues. CDR3 amino acids: CASSQTGFIYEQYF. CDR3 sequence (DNA): TGTGCCAGCAGCCAAACTGGATTCATCTACGAGCAGTACTTC.

J is TRBJ1-5 and V is TRBV28; 7 bases agree with TRBD1. The V and J ends lost 3 bases and 2 bases, in that order; junction bases with no gene match: 4. The CDR3 consists of 15 residues. In germline, CDR1 is MDHEN, CDR2 SYDVKM. In nucleotides, the CDR3 is TGTGCCAGCAGTTTTGCAGGGACAGGCAATCAGCCCCAGCATTTT. It specifies CASSFAGTGNQPQHF.

To note about this clonotype: This may come from a read error, since a much larger clone is one base off. The chain links TRBV7-8 to TRBJ2-7; no definite D call. V lost 2 bases to trimming and J lost 4 bases, with 15 bases between them. The CDR3 contains 15 residues. The germline V gene has CDR1 SGHVS and CDR2 FQNEAQ. The CDR3 here is CASSLTRLRQYEQYF. The CDR3 bases are TGTGCCAGCAGCTTAACCCGACTCCGCCAGTACGAGCAGTACTTC.

This clonotype was picked up many times. The chain uses TRBV7-2 and TRBJ2-5; D gene ambiguous. There are 13 residues in the CDR3. Trimming removed 3 bases at V and 2 bases at J, with 7 bases between. Germline lookup yields CDR1 SGHTA and CDR2 FQGNSA. CDR3 residues: CASSFFRQETQYF. The DNA of the CDR3 is TGTGCCAGCAGCTTTTTCAGACAAGAGACCCAGTACTTC.

This clonotype was counted a few times. As DNA, the CDR3 is TGTGCCAGCAGCTTAAGATCAAGACAGGGGACACCAGATACGCAGTATTTT. Residues: CASSLRSRQGTPDTQYF. The chain links TRBV7-3 to TRBJ2-3, with 8 bases aligning to TRBD1. CDR1 SGHTA and CDR2 FQGTGA come from the germline V gene. This CDR3 has 17 residues. V gave up 1 base and J gave up 4 bases; unmatched junction bases: 10.

The chain recombines TRBV6-5 with TRBJ1-1; 7 nucleotides line up with TRBD1. The CDR3 is 15 amino acids. CDR1 is MNHEY, CDR2 SVGAGI, per germline. Unmatched junction bases numbered 8, after V lost 6 bases and J lost 1 base. The CDR3 sequence is CASSDPRTGNTEAFF. The CDR3 DNA sequence: TGTGCCAGCAGCGACCCACGGACAGGGAACACTGAAGCTTTCTTT.

With regard to this clonotype: A read error may be the cause here, since a much bigger clone is one base away. The V call is TRBV28, the J call TRBJ2-7; D possibly corresponds to TRBD2 (6 bases). Germline-derived CDR1 and CDR2 are MDHEN and SYDVKM. This CDR3 spans 17 amino acids. V was pared by 8 bases and J by 0 bases, with 23 bases between. Here the CDR3 reads CASGSSFRGAYSYEQYF. In DNA form, the CDR3 reads TGTGCCAGCGGTTCCTCGTTTCGCGGGGCCTACTCCTACGAGCAGTACTTC.

This clonotype was observed a handful of times. This chain joins TRBV20-1 and TRBJ1-5; D remains unclear. CDR3 size: 14 residues. Looked up from germline, CDR1 is DFQATT and CDR2 is SNEGSKA (reference sequence). With 6 bases removed from V and 5 bases from J, the gap between germline ends came to 17 bases. The CDR3 region is CSALGYSNDQPQHF. In DNA form, the CDR3 reads TGCAGTGCCCTGGGCTATAGTAACGATCAGCCCCAGCATTTT.